Below are 29 T cell receptor beta chains sequenced from a single sample in a study of blood T cells in healthy people across ages. Alongside a J-beta primer mix, a sample-barcoded 5' primer served in a second PCR lasting roughly 6 to 11 cycles. TCRdb reprocessed the 5' RACE reads with MiXCR, giving one entry per CDR3 protein. The sample yields approximately 1.5 million distinct CDR3 sequences, 34% seen once. What was sequenced was blood. These receptors originate from a woman aged 30 to 39 in good health.

The chain is built from TRBV20-1 and TRBJ2-2; 15 bases agree with TRBD2. V shed 0 bases, J shed 3 bases, and the junction held 5 bases outside the gene matches. The CDR3 totals 18 residues. The V gene's germline CDR1 is DFQATT and CDR2 SNEGSKA (reference sequence). The CDR3 DNA sequence: TGCAGTGCTAGAGATGGACTAGCGGGGGGGGCGGACACCGGGGAGCTGTTTTTT. Protein: CSARDGLAGGADTGELFF.

Points on this clonotype: With a much larger clone just one base away, this may be a read error. V is TRBV29-1 and J is TRBJ2-5; TRBD2 might be the D (6 bases). The germline V gene has CDR1 SQVTM and CDR2 ANQGSEA. V lost 6 bases and J 13 bases, leaving 15 bases between the germline ends. The CDR3 consists of 10 residues. The CDR3 protein is CSVGEALRYF. CDR3 bases: TGCAGCGTGGGGGAGGCTCTCCGGTACTTC.

This clonotype was seen a handful of times. This chain joins TRBV29-1 and TRBJ2-1; 11 bases fit TRBD2. The length of the CDR3 is 15 residues. Germline assignment: CDR1 SQVTM and CDR2 ANQGSEA. Trimming took 4 bases from V and 7 from J; bases not matched to a gene: 9. CDR3 sequence reads: CSVGEVAGGGNEQFF. The CDR3 DNA sequence: TGCAGCGTTGGGGAAGTAGCGGGGGGGGGAAATGAGCAGTTCTTC.

With respect to this clonotype: This could be a read error, since a much larger clone is one nucleotide away. This chain links TRBV9 with TRBJ1-1; D gene ambiguous. V was clipped by 0 bases and J by 3 bases, with 6 bases between them. The germline V gene has CDR1 SGDLS and CDR2 YYNGEE. CDR3 size: 13 residues. In DNA, the CDR3 is TGTGCCAGCAGCGTAGTAGGGTACACTGAAGCTTTCTTT. Its translation: CASSVVGYTEAFF.

This clonotype was detected once. The junction does not match germline at one end; this may be a read error. The chain has TRBV20-1 and TRBJ1-1, with unresolved D. The CDR3 has 15 amino acids. Germline loops: CDR1 DFQATT, CDR2 SNEGSKA (reference sequence). The CDR3 spells CGARDLTESDTEAFF. Written as DNA, the CDR3 is TGCGGTGCTAGAGATCTTACGGAAAGTGACACTGAAGCTTTCTTT.

This clonotype has more than one count but fewer than ten. V and J are TRBV30 and TRBJ1-6; possible D gene TRBD1, 6 bases. V was trimmed by 5 bases and J by 7 bases, leaving 9 bases between them. This CDR3 is 12 amino acids long. Germline loops: CDR1 GTSNPN, CDR2 SVGIG (reference sequence). The CDR3, as DNA: TGTGCCTGGGACAGGAGGAATTCACCCCTCCACTTT. It yields the protein CAWDRRNSPLHF.

This chain connects TRBV7-9 to TRBJ2-3; perhaps TRBD1 as D (5 bases). This CDR3 has 15 residues. The V end lost 4 bases, the J end lost 0 bases, and 11 bases lay between the germline ends. The V gene's germline CDR1 is SEHNR and CDR2 FQNEAQ (reference sequence). In DNA, the CDR3 is TGTGCCAGCAGCTCTTCCCAGGGAAGCACAGATACGCAGTATTTT. Amino acid sequence: CASSSSQGSTDTQYF.

At least ten counts were recorded for this clonotype. The V gene is TRBV15, the J gene TRBJ2-1, with 7 bases identical to TRBD2. V trimming: 3 bases; J trimming: 6 bases; junction bases outside the gene matches: 14. CDR1 is LNHNV and CDR2 is YYDKDF in the germline V gene (reference sequence). The CDR3 runs 17 residues. The CDR3 protein is CATSRKAGSSLGNEQFF. The DNA for the CDR3 is TGTGCCACCAGCAGGAAAGCGGGATCATCCCTAGGCAATGAGCAGTTCTTC.

This clonotype occurred a few times. The genes are TRBV25-1 and TRBJ1-2; possibly TRBD1 for D (5 bases). Trimming left V 6 bases short and J 6 bases short, with 8 bases between. CDR3 length: 11 amino acids. Germline lookup yields CDR1 MGHDK and CDR2 SYGVNS. The CDR3 nucleotides read TGTGCCAGCAGCGTAGGGGATGGCTACACCTTC. Its protein is CASSVGDGYTF.

The chain has TRBV20-1 and TRBJ2-1; D remains ambiguous. The CDR3 runs to 15 residues. Germline assignment: CDR1 DFQATT and CDR2 SNEGSKA (reference sequence). V was trimmed by 4 bases and J by 0 bases, leaving 13 bases between them. This CDR3 reads CSATPTTSSYNEQFF. CDR3 sequence (DNA): TGCAGTGCTACTCCTACGACAAGCTCCTACAATGAGCAGTTCTTC.

About this clonotype itself: One end of the junction is discordant with germline, which a read error may explain. The chain recombines TRBV10-3 with TRBJ1-2, with 9 bases aligning to TRBD1. From germline, CDR1 is ENHRY and CDR2 SYGVKD. This CDR3 has 13 residues. As DNA, the CDR3 is TGTGTCATCAGTGAGGGACAGGGCGATGGCTACACCTTC. It codes for CVISEGQGDGYTF.

This clonotype turned up a few times. The V call is TRBV2, the J call TRBJ2-1; a weak D match, TRBD2 (8 bases). The germline CDR1 and CDR2 sequences are SNHLY and FYNNEI. There are 16 residues in the CDR3. The V gene lost 7 bases and the J gene lost 2 bases, with 18 bases spanning the gap. In DNA form, the CDR3 reads TGTGCCAGCACCCTAGGGGGCGGGAGGACCTACAATGAGCAGTTCTTC. Its translation is CASTLGGGRTYNEQFF.

This chain uses TRBV20-1 with TRBJ2-2; D is unresolved. Germline values: CDR1 DFQATT, CDR2 SNEGSKA (reference sequence). CDR3 length equals 12 residues. The germline V and J ends were trimmed by 3 bases and 9 bases, with 11 bases remaining between them. This chain's CDR3 is CSASTESRELFF. CDR3 bases: TGCAGTGCTAGTACCGAAAGCCGGGAGCTGTTTTTT.

The J gene is TRBJ2-1, the V gene TRBV9; 9 bases match TRBD2. Losses at the gene ends were 4 bases for V and 5 bases for J; bases not matched to a gene: 10. In germline, CDR1 is SGDLS, CDR2 YYNGEE. The CDR3 extends over 16 amino acids. The CDR3 bases are TGTGCCAGCAGCCTATCTCTTGGCGGGGGGGACAATGAGCAGTTCTTC. Its protein is CASSLSLGGGDNEQFF.

This clonotype was seen only a few times. The V call is TRBV5-1, the J call TRBJ2-3; D possibly corresponds to TRBD1 (5 bases). The length of the CDR3 is 15 residues. CDR1 and CDR2 from the germline V gene are SGHRS and YFSETQ. V lost 6 bases and J 3 bases, leaving 17 bases between the germline ends. CDR3 DNA: TGCGCCAGCACGGGTTCAGGGTTCCTTACAGATACGCAGTATTTT. It encodes CASTGSGFLTDTQYF.

This chain uses TRBV11-2 with TRBJ1-4; no firm D call. CDR1 is SGHAT and CDR2 is FQNNGV in the germline V gene. With 1 base removed from V and 8 bases from J, the gap between germline ends came to 8 bases. The CDR3 contains 13 residues. CDR3 in amino acids: CASSLGYSEKLFF. The CDR3 DNA is TGTGCCAGCAGCTTAGGGTATTCGGAAAAACTGTTTTTT.

This chain connects TRBV12-3 or TRBV12-4 to TRBJ2-3; 9 nucleotides line up with TRBD2. The CDR3 length is 18 residues. Trimming took 7 bases from V and 5 from J; bases not matched to a gene: 19. The CDR3 region is CASTIPLGIAGDIDTQYF. In nucleotides, the CDR3 is TGTGCCAGCACCATCCCTTTGGGGATAGCGGGAGATATAGATACGCAGTATTTT.

Comments on this clonotype: The junction departs from the called germline gene at one end, perhaps through a read error. The chain joins TRBV5-6 to TRBJ2-5; D may be TRBD1 (6 bases). The CDR3 is 15 residues long. Germline values: CDR1 SGHDT, CDR2 YYEEEE. The CDR3: CASSPNRAGLETRYF. The CDR3 coding sequence is TGTGCCAGCAGCCCCAACAGGGCCGGGCTGGAGACCCGGTACTTC.

The chain uses TRBV6-1 and TRBJ2-3; 10 bases agree with TRBD1. This CDR3 spans 15 amino acids. Germline trimming cut 6 bases from V and 5 bases from J; bases unmatched to any gene: 8. CDR1 is MNHNS and CDR2 is SASEGT in the germline V gene. The CDR3 here is CASRGGGTGEDTQYF. CDR3 DNA: TGTGCCAGCAGAGGGGGAGGGACAGGGGAAGATACGCAGTATTTT.

This chain uses TRBV13 with TRBJ2-1, with D maybe TRBD2 (5 bases). This CDR3 is 13 amino acids long. Per the germline V gene, CDR1 is PRHDT and CDR2 is FYEKMQ (reference sequence). Trimming left V 5 bases short and J 6 bases short, with 11 bases between. CDR3 nucleotide sequence: TGTGCCAGCAGCATTGGACTTCTCAATGAGCAGTTCTTC. Protein product: CASSIGLLNEQFF. The full variable domain, in which reference TRBV13 and TRBJ2-1 provide the parts outside the CDR3, is AAGVIQSPRHLIKEKRETATLKCYPIPRHDTVYWYQQGPGQDPQFLISFYEKMQSDKGSIPDRFSAQQFSDYHSELNMSSLELGDSALYFCASSIGLLNEQFFGPGTRLTVL.

The rearrangement joins TRBV28 to TRBJ1-6, with D possibly matching TRBD1 (5 bases). CDR1 MDHEN and CDR2 SYDVKM come from the germline V gene. V lost 4 bases and J 8 bases, leaving 12 bases between the germline ends. The CDR3 consists of 14 residues. CDR3 protein: CASSSSGVDSPLHF. The DNA of the CDR3 is TGTGCCAGCAGTTCCTCGGGGGTAGATTCACCCCTCCACTTT.

The gene calls are TRBV5-1 and TRBJ1-4, with a possible D match to TRBD1 (6 bases). V gave up 2 bases and J gave up 2 bases, with 19 bases separating them. Looked up from germline, CDR1 is SGHRS and CDR2 is YFSETQ. This CDR3 is 18 amino acids long. The CDR3 region is CASSLGGLLGATNEKLFF. In nucleotides, the CDR3 is TGCGCCAGCAGCTTAGGAGGCCTACTGGGGGCGACTAATGAAAAACTGTTTTTT.

The chain has TRBV6-5 and TRBJ1-1; 7 nucleotides agree with TRBD1. Losses at the gene ends were 6 bases for V and 10 bases for J; bases not matched to a gene: 5. CDR1 is MNHEY, CDR2 SVGAGI, per germline. The CDR3 sequence is 11 residues long. The CDR3 loop is CASRRQGVAFF. CDR3 in DNA: TGTGCCAGCAGACGACAGGGCGTAGCTTTCTTT.

In its sample, this clonotype was seen a few times. V and J are TRBV7-3 and TRBJ2-7; 9 bases match TRBD1. This CDR3 spans 15 amino acids. Losses at the gene ends were 5 bases for V and 4 bases for J; bases not matched to a gene: 9. Germline loops: CDR1 SGHTA, CDR2 FQGTGA. CDR3 loop: CASSPTGGGFYEQYF. The CDR3 DNA is TGTGCCAGCAGCCCGACAGGGGGGGGCTTTTACGAGCAGTACTTC.

This clonotype has just one count. The V call is TRBV5-1, the J call TRBJ2-2; D gene uncertain. The CDR3 runs 13 residues. Germline V gene lookup returns CDR1 SGHRS and CDR2 YFSETQ. The V end was cut by 3 bases, the J end by 5 bases, with 8 bases between. As DNA, the CDR3 is TGCGCCAGCAGCTATGATTTGACCGGGGAGCTGTTTTTT. Protein product: CASSYDLTGELFF.

This clonotype was seen more than once but under ten times. The chain combines TRBV28 with TRBJ2-5, with a tentative D call TRBD2 (6 bases). This CDR3 is built from 15 residues. Germline V gives CDR1 MDHEN, CDR2 SYDVKM. Deletions cut 8 bases from V and 5 bases from J, with 21 bases between. CDR3 in DNA: TGTGCCAGCGGACGGCGGGATCGCCGGGGGGAGACCCAGTACTTC. This gives the protein CASGRRDRRGETQYF.

The chain joins TRBV20-1 to TRBJ2-7; no definite D call. V gave up 3 bases and J gave up 1 base, with 13 bases separating them. This CDR3 has 14 amino acids. Germline loops: CDR1 DFQATT, CDR2 SNEGSKA (reference sequence). This chain's CDR3 is CSASSRIPSYEQYF. CDR3 DNA sequence: TGCAGTGCTAGCTCCAGGATACCATCCTACGAGCAGTACTTC.

The chain uses TRBV20-1 and TRBJ2-3, with 12 bases aligning to TRBD2. There are 14 residues in the CDR3. Germline V gene data show CDR1 as DFQATT and CDR2 as SNEGSKA (reference sequence). V was pared by 5 bases and J by 7 bases, with 7 bases of the junction left unmatched. This chain's CDR3 is CSALRLAGAYTQYF. The CDR3 DNA sequence: TGCAGTGCTCTCCGACTAGCGGGGGCGTATACGCAGTATTTT.

In regard to this clonotype: This clone may be a read error of a much larger clone one base away. The V gene is TRBV25-1, the J gene TRBJ2-1, with 8 positions matching TRBD2. The V gene's germline CDR1 is MGHDK and CDR2 SYGVNS. The CDR3 is 14 amino acids. Trimming cost V 6 bases and J 7 bases; bases outside gene matches: 8. The CDR3 nucleotides are TGTGCCAGCAGGCTGACTAGCGCGGCGAATGAGCAGTTCTTC. Protein: CASRLTSAANEQFF.